One TCR beta chain is described in this entry. Preparation of the TCRbeta library was carried out with unique molecular identifiers. TCRdb re-derived calls from the PCR reads in MiXCR, one entry per CDR3 protein. Of some 460,000 distinct CDR3 sequences in the sample, roughly 16% were seen once. This CDR3 has 13 residues. With 3 bases clipped from V and 6 bases from J, the junction kept 4 bases outside the gene matches. CDR1 SGHRS and CDR2 YFSETQ come from the germline V gene. The data stem from a study of T-cell reconstitution after alpha-beta-depleted transplantation in children. Here the sequenced sample was PBMCs, mostly from graft donor cells, taken 360 days after TCRalphabeta/CD19-depleted stem cell transplant. The receptor comes from a boy less than two years old who had a stem cell transplant for Wiskott-Aldrich syndrome, so the T cells may come from the graft donor. The V gene is TRBV5-1, the J gene TRBJ2-3, with 7 bases lining up with TRBD1. The CDR3 protein is CASSSRGQDTQYF. As DNA, the CDR3 is TGCGCCAGCAGCTCCCGGGGACAGGATACGCAGTATTTT.